The present entry profiles one TCR beta chain with its context. This clone was counted between two and nine times. The antigen this receptor binds is unknown. Per-base qualities were not stored, and no clone one base away is much larger. The cohort was made up of 650 to 700 healthy bone marrow donors. At the time of sampling, all cohort members were nominally healthy, though unrecorded immune exposures were likely present. The donor tested CMV seropositive, placing the donor among the 289 seropositive members of the cohort. A peripheral blood sample was provided by each donor, and peripheral blood mononuclear cells were used for TCR beta sequencing. The Qiagen DNeasy Blood Extraction Kit was used to extract genomic DNA from the blood cell samples. The sample belongs to a study of cytomegalovirus exposure and HLA in healthy donors (dated by TCRdb to 2017 to 2019). Background for the entire study: An earlier analysis of roughly 570 of the donors reported under 300 Gb of sequence data and about 120 million unique TCR beta sequences obtained from about 179 million T cells. About 280 gigabases of sequencing data and approximately 91 million unique TCR sequences made up an early release that covered about 640 HLA-typed donors. Of the 398 genotyped donors, more than 75% were placed in the genetic ancestry cluster associated with self-reported Caucasian donors. The aim of the study was to test whether cataloging public T cell receptors could identify signatures of past pathogen exposure. The study profiled the T cell repertoires of about 720 subjects by immunosequencing and related them to cytomegalovirus serostatus. Along with the approximately 700-subject first cohort, a separate validation cohort of over a hundred different subjects was used. High-throughput TCR immunosequencing, statistical association of individual TCRs with disease status, and machine learning were combined to predict cytomegalovirus infection status. In a later analysis, previously published TCR beta repertoires from 500 to 750 donors were re-analyzed and high-resolution HLA genotyping was added so that TCR occurrence patterns could be studied. Rather than drawing on any new phenotypic data, the later analysis identified candidate immune exposures from TCR beta sequences and the way those sequences occurred across donors. An earlier analysis of around 580 of the donors used high-throughput TCR beta sequencing to judge whether each TCR beta V gene segment behaved as functional or pseudogenic. Donor age, sex, ethnicity and CMV serostatus were collected together with the repertoire data. A later genetic analysis took genome-wide SNP genotypes for 398 of the 666 donors and used that subset as a discovery cohort. Every repertoire in the discovery cohort had been generated on one and the same sequencing platform. Both class I and class II loci were covered by HLA typing, at four-digit resolution. The number of donors typed differed by locus, with 629-630 for A, B, C, DRB1 and DQB1, roughly 520 for DQA1, 600 to 610 for DPA1, and approximately 470 for DPB1. Because of strong linkage in the cohort, roughly five DR-DQ haplotypes were treated as single units for association and clustering. Across 398 genotyped donors of the cohort, an average of about 240,000 unique TCR beta nucleotide sequences per donor were sequenced, and 15% to 20% of those sequences were non-productive.

The full study reports these points: According to a later analysis, parvovirus B19, influenza, CMV and Epstein-Barr virus appeared linked to several top co-occurrence clusters. Some IMGT-functional V segments, including TRBV6-2 and TRBV6-3, could not be distinguished by the 87-base-pair reads and were therefore excluded. In an earlier analysis of some 500 of the donors, most TCR beta V segments appeared in productive rearrangements about 90% or about 30% of the time, broadly matching IMGT annotations. In a later analysis, HLA-associated TCR beta chains were found to be more clonally expanded and to have lower generation probabilities than equally common non-associated chains. The sequencing pipeline was judged likely to have produced a cluster of highly shared sequence variants as a technical artifact. A further reported finding was that TCR beta sequences accurately predicted the HLA-A and HLA-B alleles for most subjects in the first cohort. Because counts were too low, approximately 18 rarely observed V segments, including chromosome 9 orphons, were excluded from the earlier analysis of around 640 of the donors. Compared with the approximately 600-donor mean, donors in an Asian-associated ancestry cluster had fewer N-insertions in productive TCRs, according to a later genetic analysis. In both the original and validation cohorts, the classifier was reported to diagnose cytomegalovirus status with high specificity and sensitivity. While some public TCRs were present in many individuals, most TCR sequences turned up only very rarely across donors. Because HLA typing was missing for some donors at each locus, association tests included only the typed subset. The only immune exposure information available for the cohort was CMV serostatus. In a later analysis, the rate of TCR association differed among HLA loci, with DRB1 alleles having the most associated TCRs and HLA-C alleles having the fewest. When HLA alleles, especially DR and DQ, strongly co-occurred, attributing TCR associations to individual alleles was difficult. The cohort was sequenced for TCR beta chains only, and without alpha or paired-chain data the features that could be detected were limited. In a later analysis, most CMV-associated TCR beta chains were found to appear HLA-restricted, with HLA associations seemingly driven largely by CMV exposure. It was suggested by the authors that the approach could potentially be generalized to other disease states and immunological phenotypes. A few of the identified cytomegalovirus-associated TCR beta chains were confirmed in vitro to be specific for cytomegalovirus antigens. V-gene and J-gene trimming of TCR beta chains was associated with a missense DCLRE1C variant in a later genetic analysis, and the association was replicated in an independent cohort. Roughly uniform sequencing depth across donors was assumed in presence/absence analyses, although this assumption may not hold. The study listed approximately 160 TCR beta chains as associated with cytomegalovirus. Linkage disequilibrium might explain the correlated functional status among segregating V segments, but an unknown experimental factor could not be excluded. At a false discovery rate of 0.05, a later analysis linked 16,951 TCR beta sequences to specific HLA alleles.

Trimming costs V 0 bases and J 4 bases, and their ends lie 18 bases apart. The germline V gene sets CDR1 to SGHTA and CDR2 to FQGTGA. CDR3 length: 17 amino acids, cysteine to phenylalanine. The entry retains the CDR3 DNA only, 51 bases that are in frame from base 1. The library was built by means of the immunoSEQ multiplex PCR assay. The multiplex PCR relied on a mix of 60 forward primers for TCR Vbeta segments and 13 reverse primers for TCR Jbeta segments. The CDR3 region of rearranged TCR beta genes was amplified from genomic DNA with a multiplex PCR assay. The amplified TCR beta libraries were sequenced on the Illumina HiSeq System as 87-base-pair reads. The authors' analysis ran thus. A later analysis tallied around 87 million unique TCR beta chains across the approximately 670 repertoires, and approximately 12 million of those chains were shared by two or more donors. To remove PCR and sequencing errors, raw reads were error-corrected and collapsed into unique sequences using a nearest-neighbor algorithm that merged closely related sequences. V, D and J gene segments were assigned by aligning CDR3 sequences to IMGT reference sequences. For a sequence to be retained, a match of at least six nucleotides to both a V gene segment and a J gene segment was required. Rearrangements were classified as productive when the CDR3 lacked stop codons and remained in frame with V and J, and all other rearrangements were classified as non-productive. CDR3 was defined according to IMGT convention as the region running from the second conserved V-encoded cysteine to the conserved J-encoded phenylalanine. Sequences without an unambiguous match to a single V gene segment were excluded from the earlier analysis of about 630 of the donors. In an earlier analysis of approximately 590 of the donors, a V segment was called functional when productive rearrangements were above 56.7%, and segregating when the standard deviation between donors exceeded 5%. A statistical classification framework was built for diagnosing cytomegalovirus status from the catalog of TCR beta chain sequences. A later analysis assigned V and J genes by comparing TCR nucleotide sequences with IMGT/GENE-DB human TR gene sequences. The TCRdist pipeline was used in a later analysis to assign CDR3 sequences and most-parsimonious VDJ recombination scenarios. In a later analysis, each TCR beta chain was defined by its CDR3 amino acid sequence together with its V-gene family, and reads without a unique V-gene family were excluded. To address suspected cross-contamination and a sequencing artifact, a later analysis removed around 600 highly shared, low-generation-probability nucleotide sequences. A later analysis calculated a clonal expansion index for each public chain from normalized within-repertoire ranks of inferred template counts. A later analysis computed generation probabilities with a VDJ recombination model fitted to out-of-frame rearrangements, and checked the results against IGoR. A later analysis scored TCR-TCR, TCR-HLA and TCR-CMV co-occurrence with hypergeometric tests, applying a repertoire-size bias correction to TCR pairs. False discovery rates were estimated in a later analysis by permuting HLA or CMV assignments 20 times. In a later analysis, co-occurring TCRs were grouped using DBSCAN, with TCRdist sequence similarity added in when clustering inside HLA-allele-positive subsets. Repertoires with fewer than 30,000 or more than 120,000 public chains were left out of co-occurrence clustering, as were four to six repertoires with anomalous nucleotide sharing. This is the immuneACCESS table as TCRdb keeps it, with only in-frame sequences that have V and J called. A part of the clones is gone; compared with another copy, unresolved V genes explain less than half, and the rest is unexplained. Clone size and V and J calls were adopted from that table, with D and trimming inferred from the DNA. The sample profile shows approximately 140,000 clones; over 60% of them were found once. 1% to 1.5% of the sample lies in the top ten.

The chain links TRBV7-3 with TRBJ1-1, and perhaps TRBD1 as D gene, on 6 matching bases. Material: PBMCs. This receptor was obtained from a male donor in good health and CMV-seropositive. In nucleotide form, the sequence is TGTGCCAGCAGCTTAACGGGGCCAGGGGCTGGGAGCACTGAAGCTTTCTTT. Translated, this gives CASSLTGPGAGSTEAFF.